These T cell receptor beta chains were read from a single sample in a study of T cell responses to AZD1222 COVID-19 vaccine. Some clones are missing from TCRdb's copy, which holds only in-frame ones; the method was immunoSEQ multiplex PCR. Of around 99,000 clones in the sample, 88% were seen once. Sequenced material: peripheral blood, taken on day 0 of MenACWY control vaccination. Receptor source: an adult in good health. The CDR3 runs from the conserved cysteine through the conserved F or W. Each record gives: V gene, J gene, D gene, clone size, CDR3 DNA, CDR3 protein. D genes are given only for firm matches. Not all rows give a size; the values are once, few, many and, for expanded clones, a class.

>TRBV18|TRBJ1-5|-|-
TGTGCCAGCTCACCACGGGCTATTGGCTGGGAGGACCAGCCCCAGCATTTT
CASSPRAIGWEDQPQHF
>TRBV7-9|TRBJ1-2|TRBD1|-
TGTGCCAGCAGCTCGGACAGGGTCGATGGCTACACCTTC
CASSSDRVDGYTF
>TRBV4-1|TRBJ2-3|TRBD2|-
TGCGCCAGCAGCCCCCTAGCGGGGAGTGGGGCAGATACGCAGTATTTT
CASSPLAGSGADTQYF
>TRBV5-4|TRBJ1-2|TRBD1|-
TGTGCCAGCAGCAACGACAGGGCGTCCGGCTACACCTTC
CASSNDRASGYTF
>TRBV6-5|TRBJ1-1|TRBD1|few
TGTGCCGGTAGGGACAGGGAGAACACTGAAGCTTTCTTT
CAGRDRENTEAFF
>TRBV18|TRBJ1-6|TRBD1|-
TGTGCCAGCTCACCATCAGGGGGCGCCTCACCCCTCCACTTT
CASSPSGGASPLHF
>TRBV18|TRBJ1-5|TRBD1|-
TGTGCCAGCTCACCGGACAGGGAGCAGGCCCAGCATTTT
CASSPDREQAQHF
>TRBV11-2|TRBJ2-3|-|-
TGTGCCAGCAGCTTATTCAGGGCAGGGCCCACAGATACGCAGTATTTT
CASSLFRAGPTDTQYF
>TRBV7-8|TRBJ2-7|TRBD2|-
TGTGCCAGCAGCTTAGACTCTAGCGGGGCCTCCTACGAGCAGTACTTC
CASSLDSSGASYEQYF
>TRBV9|TRBJ1-5|TRBD1|few
TGTGCCAGCGGCCAGGGGGCGCTCCGAAATCAGCCCCAGCATTTT
CASGQGALRNQPQHF
>TRBV6-6|TRBJ2-2|-|medium-sized
TGTGCCAGCTTGAGTGGGACACCCTACACCGGGGAGCTGTTTTTT
CASLSGTPYTGELFF
>TRBV11-2|TRBJ1-2|TRBD1|-
TGTGCCAGCACCAAGACCCGGGACAGCTATGGCTACACCTTC
CASTKTRDSYGYTF
>TRBV11-3|TRBJ2-1|TRBD2|few
TGTGCCAGCAGCTTGGGGACTAGCGGATTTTACTCCTACAATGAGCAGTTCTTC
CASSLGTSGFYSYNEQFF
>TRBV2|TRBJ2-2|-|-
TGTGCCAGCAGTGAAGCGCTGGGCGGGGAGCTGTTTTTT
CASSEALGGELFF
>TRBV6-4|TRBJ2-3|TRBD1|-
TGTGCCAGCAGTTCACTCGGGACAGGGGTTCCAGATACGCAGTATTTT
CASSSLGTGVPDTQYF
>TRBV7-8|TRBJ1-5|-|once
TGTGCCAGCAGCTTTAGCCCGGATAGCAATCAGCCCCAGCATTTT
CASSFSPDSNQPQHF
>TRBV28|TRBJ2-5|TRBD2|-
TGTGCCAGCAGTCCTGGGACTAGCGGGAGGGAAGAGACCCAGTACTTC
CASSPGTSGREETQYF
>TRBV5-1|TRBJ2-6|-|-
TGCGCCAGCAGCTCGGGGTCCAACTCTGGGGCCAACGTCCTGACTTTC
CASSSGSNSGANVLTF
>TRBV27|TRBJ1-1|-|-
TGTGCCAGCAGTTTATTGGCGGTGAACACTGAAGCTTTCTTT
CASSLLAVNTEAFF
>TRBV2|TRBJ2-3|-|-
TGTGCCAGCAGGGGTAATCCGGATACGCAGTATTTT
CASRGNPDTQYF
>TRBV11-3|TRBJ2-7|-|-
TGTGCCAGCAGCCTCCGCCAAGGACCACCTAAAACCTACGAGCAGTACTTC
CASSLRQGPPKTYEQYF
>TRBV19|TRBJ1-2|-|once
TGTGCCAGTAGGTACGGGGCGCGGGATGGCTACACCTTC
CASRYGARDGYTF